This TCR beta chain was sequenced in a study of CD8 T cells in Susac syndrome. Study in general: Among the Susac syndrome patients sequenced, about 6 had active disease and about eight were in remission. The study, taken as a whole, reports: The number of individuals included in the study's TCR sequencing and HLA analysis was acknowledged as relatively small.

Random hexamers were used to reverse transcribe the RNA input (about 0.45 to 1 ug). Amplification of TCR beta CDR3 spanned 54 Vbeta and 13 Jbeta via immunoSEQ multiplex PCR. TCRdb ran MiXCR on the immunoSEQ multiplex PCR reads and lists one entry per CDR3 protein. Among over 120,000 distinct CDR3 sequences listed, 85% to 95% were seen once. The CDR3 is 17 amino acids. The J segment lost 8 bases and the V segment lost 6 bases, leaving 17 bases of the junction unmatched. The recently defined diagnostic criteria for definite or probable disease were met by the Susac syndrome patients. Points on this clonotype: What it binds is not known.

V is TRBV12-3 or TRBV12-4 and J is TRBJ2-1, with 9 bases lining up with TRBD2. Sequenced: CD4+ T cells from PBMCs. The TCR was taken from a human donor with Susac syndrome. CDR3 nucleotide sequence: TGTGCCAGCAGAGTCTACCCCCGGGCTAGCGGGAAGGATGAGCAGTTCTTC. It is translated as CASRVYPRASGKDEQFF.